This entry lists 27 T cell receptor beta chains sequenced from one sample in a study of T-cell reconstitution after alpha-beta-depleted transplantation in children. Molecular barcoding with unique molecular identifiers was used for the TCRbeta library. TCRdb reprocessed the PCR reads with MiXCR, giving one entry per CDR3 protein. The table has around 270,000 distinct CDR3 sequences, 7.5% to 9% seen once; the top ten hold approximately 8.6%. Study-wide results and caveats: It was newly produced T cells that mostly accounted for T-cell counts and diversity one year after transplant.

Their target antigens are unknown. The specimen was peripheral blood, collected 360 days after TCRalphabeta/CD19-depleted stem cell transplant. These receptors were taken from a female patient aged 2-15 years who had a stem cell transplant for Fanconi anemia, so the T cells may come from the graft donor.

There are many counts of this clonotype. The chain links TRBV7-2 to TRBJ2-2; D is unresolved. Trimming cost V 1 base and J 1 base, with 4 bases left between them. CDR1 and CDR2 from the germline V gene are SGHTA and FQGNSA. The CDR3 is 14 residues long. The CDR3, as DNA: TGTGCCAGCAGCTTAGGGAAGAACACCGGGGAGCTGTTTTTT. Its translation: CASSLGKNTGELFF. Full variable domain (outside the CDR3, taken from reference TRBV7-2 and TRBJ2-2): GAGVSQSPSNKVTEKGKDVELRCDPISGHTALYWYRQSLGQGLEFLIYFQGNSAPDKSGLPSDRFSAERTGGSVSTLTIQRTQQEDSAVYLCASSLGKNTGELFFGEGSRLTVL.

This clonotype was seen ten or more times. The gene calls are TRBV7-9 and TRBJ2-2; D perhaps matches TRBD1 (6 bases). Looked up from germline, CDR1 is SEHNR and CDR2 is FQNEAQ (reference sequence). This CDR3 has 14 amino acids. Trimming stripped 3 bases from V and 3 bases from J, with 8 bases between. The CDR3, as DNA: TGTGCCAGCAGCTTTTCAGGGGACACCGGGGAGCTGTTTTTT. As protein: CASSFSGDTGELFF.

Many counts were recorded for this clonotype. One end of the junction fails to match germline, which may point to a read error. The rearrangement links TRBV7-3 to TRBJ2-3; possibly TRBD2 for D (7 bases). CDR3 size: 15 residues. Germline lookup yields CDR1 SGHTA and CDR2 FQGTGA. Here the CDR3 reads CASSVTGGNTDTQYF. The CDR3 nucleotides are TGTGCCAGCAGCGTAACGGGGGGCAACACAGATACGCAGTATTTT.

In this sample, this clonotype turned up a few times. The V gene is TRBV15, the J gene TRBJ1-2; 7 bases line up with TRBD1. Losses at the gene ends were 0 bases for V and 3 bases for J; bases not matched to a gene: 4. The CDR3 covers 15 residues. The germline CDR1 and CDR2 sequences are LNHNV and YYDKDF (reference sequence). The CDR3, as DNA: TGTGCCACCAGCAGAGATCGAGGGGGCTACTATGGCTACACCTTC. It translates to CATSRDRGGYYGYTF.

This clonotype was recorded many times. The chain recombines TRBV7-2 with TRBJ2-1; D call uncertain. Germline V gene lookup returns CDR1 SGHTA and CDR2 FQGNSA. CDR3 length equals 13 residues. The V end lost 0 bases, the J end lost 10 bases, and 10 bases lay between the germline ends. CDR3 amino acids: CASSLARMGEQFF. For the CDR3, the DNA is TGTGCCAGCAGCTTAGCCCGTATGGGGGAGCAGTTCTTC.

The rearrangement uses TRBV14 and TRBJ2-7; the match to TRBD1 covers 9 bases. The CDR3 totals 18 residues. The V and J ends lost 1 base and 0 bases, in that order; junction bases with no gene match: 10. From germline, CDR1 is SGHDN and CDR2 FVKESK. CDR3 region: CASSQGTGEVIYSYEQYF. DNA for the CDR3: TGTGCCAGCAGCCAAGGGACAGGGGAGGTAATATACTCCTACGAGCAGTACTTC.

This clonotype was detected many times. This chain joins TRBV7-9 and TRBJ1-1, with D uncertain. Trimming took 5 bases from V and 6 from J, leaving 16 bases between them. The germline V gene encodes CDR1 SEHNR and CDR2 FQNEAQ (reference sequence). CDR3 length: 14 residues. The CDR3 sequence is CASSHEGYGAEAFF. The CDR3 DNA sequence: TGTGCCAGCAGCCACGAGGGTTATGGGGCTGAAGCTTTCTTT.

The chain recombines TRBV5-5 with TRBJ1-5; weak D call: TRBD1 (5 bases). This CDR3 is 15 amino acids long. From germline, CDR1 is SGHKS and CDR2 YYEKEE (reference sequence). The V end lost 2 bases, the J end lost 2 bases, and 11 bases lay between the germline ends. CDR3 region: CASSFRGEGNQPQHF. The CDR3 nucleotides are TGTGCCAGCAGCTTTAGGGGTGAGGGCAATCAGCCCCAGCATTTT.

This clonotype showed up just a few times. The chain combines TRBV7-9 with TRBJ1-2; weak D call: TRBD1 (5 bases). The V end lost 1 base, the J end lost 6 bases, and 9 bases lay between the germline ends. The CDR3 length is 13 residues. Per germline, CDR1 SEHNR and CDR2 FQNEAQ (reference sequence). This chain's CDR3 is CASSLEGFHGYTF. CDR3 coding DNA: TGTGCCAGCAGCTTAGAGGGGTTCCATGGCTACACCTTC.

J is TRBJ2-6 and V is TRBV7-9; maybe TRBD1 (7 bases). Deletions cut 5 bases from V and 7 bases from J, with 18 bases between. CDR1 and CDR2 (germline): SEHNR, FQNEAQ (reference sequence). CDR3 length: 16 residues. The CDR3 nucleotides are TGTGCCAGCAGCCGAGAAGAGGGGGCGGGAGCCAACGTCCTGACTTTC. Amino acids: CASSREEGAGANVLTF.

The chain joins TRBV7-3 to TRBJ2-2; D is undetermined. Trimming pared 5 bases from V and 7 bases from J, leaving 14 bases between. Germline assignment: CDR1 SGHTA and CDR2 FQGTGA. This CDR3 comprises 14 residues. CDR3 coding DNA: TGTGCCAGCAGCCCGAATCCCGTTCGCGGGGAGCTGTTTTTT. This encodes CASSPNPVRGELFF.

This clonotype has just a few counts. V is TRBV7-2 and J is TRBJ2-7; D may be TRBD2 (6 bases). The V end was cut by 2 bases, the J end by 6 bases, with 14 bases between. Germline V gene data show CDR1 as SGHTA and CDR2 as FQGNSA. There are 14 residues in the CDR3. The CDR3 protein is CASSLMTPEGEQYF. The CDR3 nucleotides read TGTGCCAGCAGCTTAATGACGCCGGAGGGCGAGCAGTACTTC.

In this sample, this clonotype turned up a few times. V and J are TRBV3-1 and TRBJ1-1; D gene unclear. Germline V gene sequence: CDR1 LGHDT, CDR2 YNNKEL (reference sequence). This CDR3 contains 12 residues. Trimming cost V 5 bases and J 4 bases, with 8 bases left between them. CDR3 bases: TGTGCCAGCAGCGGTTACAGCACTGAAGCTTTCTTT. Its protein is CASSGYSTEAFF.

This chain connects TRBV4-3 to TRBJ2-2, with a possible D match to TRBD1 (5 bases). Trimming shortened V by 3 bases and J by 5 bases, and 13 bases separated the two germline ends. Germline V gene lookup returns CDR1 LGHNA and CDR2 YSLEER. The CDR3 loop spans 15 amino acids. This CDR3 reads CASSQDGRVTGELFF. CDR3 nucleotides: TGCGCCAGCAGCCAGGACGGCAGGGTAACCGGGGAGCTGTTTTTT.

The genes are TRBV6-5 and TRBJ1-1; the D is unclear. With 4 bases removed from V and 7 bases from J, the gap between germline ends came to 19 bases. Germline CDR1 and CDR2: MNHEY and SVGAGI. This CDR3 has 15 residues. The CDR3 spells CASSLLAGKENEAFF. The CDR3 coding sequence is TGTGCCAGCAGTTTATTGGCAGGAAAGGAGAATGAAGCTTTCTTT.

This chain joins TRBV13 and TRBJ2-7, with 11 bases matching TRBD2. The germline gives CDR1 PRHDT, CDR2 FYEKMQ (reference sequence). This CDR3 is 17 amino acids long. V gave up 2 bases and J gave up 0 bases; unmatched junction bases: 6. In DNA, the CDR3 is TGTGCCAGCAGCTTAAACTCCCTAGCGGGAGGCTCCTACGAGCAGTACTTC. Translating gives CASSLNSLAGGSYEQYF. The full variable domain, with the rest looked up from reference TRBV13 and TRBJ2-7, is AAGVIQSPRHLIKEKRETATLKCYPIPRHDTVYWYQQGPGQDPQFLISFYEKMQSDKGSIPDRFSAQQFSDYHSELNMSSLELGDSALYFCASSLNSLAGGSYEQYFGPGTRLTVT.

This clonotype was seen at least ten times. The rearrangement uses TRBV10-3 and TRBJ2-7; D not certain. V was pared by 0 bases and J by 10 bases, with 7 bases between. Germline assignment: CDR1 ENHRY and CDR2 SYGVKD. This CDR3 has 11 amino acids. The CDR3 DNA sequence: TGTGCCATCAGTGAGTCGCACACTCAGTACTTC. Translated: CAISESHTQYF.

This clonotype has ten or more counts. The rearrangement joins TRBV20-1 to TRBJ2-4; D unclear. CDR3 length equals 15 residues. Germline-derived CDR1 and CDR2 are DFQATT and SNEGSKA (reference sequence). Trimming removed 0 bases at V and 2 bases at J, with 11 bases between. In nucleotides, the CDR3 is TGCAGTGCTAGAGAACGATCAATTACCAAAAACATTCAGTACTTC. Protein product: CSARERSITKNIQYF.

This clonotype appeared many times. J is TRBJ2-1 and V is TRBV6-5; TRBD1 is a possible D gene (5 bases). CDR1 and CDR2 (germline): MNHEY, SVGAGI. Trimming took 8 bases from V and 4 from J, leaving 15 bases between them. The CDR3 runs 14 residues. The CDR3, as DNA: TGTGCCAGCGCACGACAGAGCCAGTACAATGAGCAGTTCTTC. It specifies CASARQSQYNEQFF.

This clonotype was observed many times. V and J are TRBV20-1 and TRBJ2-7, with TRBD1 as a possible D gene (6 bases). Germline CDR1 is DFQATT and CDR2 is SNEGSKA (reference sequence). V gave up 4 bases and J gave up 0 bases, with 10 bases separating them. There are 13 residues in the CDR3. The CDR3 region is CSAIRGISYEQYF. The CDR3 nucleotides read TGCAGTGCTATTAGGGGGATCTCCTACGAGCAGTACTTC.

This clonotype was recorded at least ten times. The genes are TRBV4-2 and TRBJ1-5; D remains ambiguous. CDR1 is LGHNA and CDR2 is YNFKEQ in the germline V gene. V was clipped by 2 bases and J by 4 bases, with 6 bases between them. This CDR3 is 13 amino acids long. The CDR3 DNA sequence: TGTGCCAGCAGCCAATCGGTTAATCAGCCCCAGCATTTT. Amino acid sequence: CASSQSVNQPQHF.

This clonotype has at least ten counts. V is TRBV29-1 and J is TRBJ1-2; weak D call: TRBD1 (5 bases). The CDR3 covers 12 residues. Germline assignment: CDR1 SQVTM and CDR2 ANQGSEA. V lost 4 bases and J 7 bases, leaving 13 bases between the germline ends. CDR3 DNA: TGCAGCGTTGTGGGGCGAATAGGTGGCTACACCTTC. Protein product: CSVVGRIGGYTF.

This clonotype has a count of ten or more. The V gene is TRBV7-6, the J gene TRBJ2-1; D is ambiguous. Germline loops: CDR1 SGHVS, CDR2 FNYEAQ. The CDR3 spans 15 residues. V lost 4 bases to trimming and J lost 0 bases, with 10 bases between them. This CDR3 is CASSSDGSSYNEQFF. In DNA, the CDR3 is TGTGCCAGCAGCTCGGACGGAAGCTCCTACAATGAGCAGTTCTTC.

In its sample, this clonotype was seen a few times. The chain couples TRBV27 to TRBJ1-1, with D possibly TRBD1 on 6 matching bases. Germline assignment: CDR1 MNHEY and CDR2 SMNVEV (reference sequence). This CDR3 has 15 amino acids. Trimming left V 5 bases short and J 1 base short, with 14 bases between. This CDR3 is CASSLSGAGNTEAFF. CDR3 DNA: TGTGCCAGCAGTCTCTCGGGGGCGGGGAACACTGAAGCTTTCTTT.

There are many counts of this clonotype. The CDR3 sequence is CATSRDRSGYTF. As DNA, the CDR3 is TGTGCCACCAGCAGAGACAGGTCTGGCTACACCTTC. The chain has TRBV15 and TRBJ1-2; D unresolved. CDR3 length: 12 residues. The V gene lost 0 bases and the J gene lost 7 bases, with 6 bases spanning the gap. Germline V gives CDR1 LNHNV, CDR2 YYDKDF (reference sequence).

This clonotype turned up a few times. The V and J genes are TRBV5-1 and TRBJ2-1; D uncertain. Germline V gene sequence: CDR1 SGHRS, CDR2 YFSETQ. V lost 4 bases and J 0 bases, leaving 11 bases between the germline ends. This CDR3 is 15 amino acids long. CDR3: CASSGPGSSYNEQFF. The CDR3 DNA is TGCGCCAGCAGCGGGCCCGGTAGCTCCTACAATGAGCAGTTCTTC.

At least ten counts were recorded for this clonotype. The chain employs TRBV6-5 and TRBJ2-7; 7 positions match TRBD1. This CDR3 has 16 residues. Germline trimming cut 6 bases from V and 5 bases from J; bases unmatched to any gene: 16. CDR1 and CDR2 from the germline V gene are MNHEY and SVGAGI. The CDR3 DNA is TGTGCCAGCAGCCCGACCCAACACACAGGGGTTGACGAGCAGTACGTC. Its protein is CASSPTQHTGVDEQYV.